A single sample gave rise to the 26 T cell receptor beta chains below, sequenced in a study of T-cell memory formation after mild COVID-19. Each CDR3 protein is one row after TCRdb ran MiXCR on the 5' RACE reads. This sample carries under 50,000 distinct CDR3 sequences, roughly 27% of them seen once, and the ten largest clones take 40% to 50%. Material: PBMCs or a T cell subset sorted from them (not recorded which). These TCRs come from a man aged 18 to 35 who had mild COVID-19 (a few samples of this study predate the infection). Cell type and time point are not known.

This chain uses TRBV12-3 or TRBV12-4 with TRBJ1-2; 7 bases map to TRBD1. The V segment lost 6 bases and the J segment 4 bases; nucleotides outside the gene matches: 11. CDR3 length equals 15 residues. This CDR3 is CASRPRGRVTYGYTF. The CDR3 DNA sequence: TGTGCCAGCAGGCCTAGGGGGCGCGTCACCTATGGCTACACCTTC.

This clonotype was detected a few times. This chain joins TRBV6-5 and TRBJ1-3; no clear D. The CDR3 runs 16 residues. CDR1 and CDR2 from the germline V gene are MNHEY and SVGAGI. Trimming took 3 bases from V and 0 from J, leaving 12 bases between them. CDR3 sequence reads: CASSYSRRVSGNTIYF. For the CDR3, the DNA is TGTGCCAGCAGTTATAGTCGGAGGGTCTCTGGAAACACCATATATTTT.

This clonotype was seen more than once but under ten times. The rearrangement joins TRBV7-2 to TRBJ2-5; 10 bases fit TRBD2. V was pared by 5 bases and J by 5 bases, with 11 bases of the junction left unmatched. The germline V gene has CDR1 SGHTA and CDR2 FQGNSA. This CDR3 is built from 16 residues. CDR3 amino acids: CASSPSQRGGPETQYF. DNA for the CDR3: TGTGCCAGCAGCCCGAGCCAGCGGGGGGGCCCCGAGACCCAGTACTTC.

This clonotype showed up just a few times. The rearrangement joins TRBV7-2 to TRBJ2-3; TRBD2 agrees at 10 bases. The V gene's germline CDR1 is SGHTA and CDR2 FQGNSA. There are 18 residues in the CDR3. Trimming took 1 base from V and 4 from J; bases not matched to a gene: 11. The CDR3 loop is CASSLGPPSSGGSDTQYF. CDR3 in DNA: TGTGCCAGCAGCTTAGGGCCGCCCTCTAGCGGGGGTTCAGATACGCAGTATTTT.

This clonotype has just a few counts. The chain is built from TRBV12-5 and TRBJ2-3; unclear D gene. The V end was cut by 2 bases, the J end by 0 bases, with 9 bases between. The CDR3 loop spans 15 amino acids. Germline V CDR1 and CDR2: LGHNT, FRNRAP. CDR3 region: CASGLIAASTDTQYF. CDR3 in DNA: TGTGCTAGTGGTTTGATTGCGGCTAGCACAGATACGCAGTATTTT.

The genes are TRBV7-3 and TRBJ1-6; D not resolved. Germline V CDR1 and CDR2: SGHTA, FQGTGA. V gave up 2 bases and J gave up 8 bases, with 7 bases separating them. CDR3 length equals 13 residues. The CDR3: CASSLYKDSPLHF. The DNA for the CDR3 is TGTGCCAGCAGCTTATATAAAGATTCACCCCTCCACTTT.

A single count supports this clonotype. V gene TRBV15 combines with J gene TRBJ2-7, with 7 bases identical to TRBD1. Germline-derived CDR1 and CDR2 are LNHNV and YYDKDF (reference sequence). This CDR3 comprises 14 residues. V trimming: 3 bases; J trimming: 4 bases; junction bases outside the gene matches: 6. This chain's CDR3 is CATSRGTGVYEQYF. In DNA, the CDR3 is TGTGCCACCAGCAGGGGAACAGGGGTGTACGAGCAGTACTTC.

The chain recombines TRBV4-1 with TRBJ1-6; 8 bases align to TRBD1. V lost 5 bases and J lost 4; bases outside the gene matches: 10. CDR1 is MGHRA and CDR2 is YSYEKL in the germline V gene. CDR3 length: 17 residues. CDR3 region: CASSKAGTGPYNSPLHF. In nucleotides, the CDR3 is TGCGCCAGCAGCAAAGCCGGGACAGGTCCATATAATTCACCCCTCCACTTT.

This clonotype was counted a few times. The chain couples TRBV28 to TRBJ1-3; 10 bases line up with TRBD1. With 5 bases clipped from V and 0 bases from J, the junction kept 1 base outside the gene matches. This CDR3 region has 15 residues. Germline V gene data show CDR1 as MDHEN and CDR2 as SYDVKM. CDR3 nucleotide sequence: TGTGCCAGCAGTGACAGGGGGCTCTCTGGAAACACCATATATTTT. Amino acid sequence: CASSDRGLSGNTIYF. The complete variable domain, with remaining parts taken from reference TRBV28 and TRBJ1-3, reads DVKVTQSSRYLVKRTGEKVFLECVQDMDHENMFWYRQDPGLGLRLIYFSYDVKMKEKGDIPEGYSVSREKKERFSLILESASTNQTSMYLCASSDRGLSGNTIYFGEGSWLTVV.

The J gene is TRBJ2-1, the V gene TRBV4-3; D unclear. Germline V lookup: CDR1 LGHNA, CDR2 YSLEER. V dropped 8 bases and J dropped 0 bases, with 14 bases sitting between them. There are 15 residues in the CDR3. For the CDR3, the DNA is TGCGCCAGCCGTCCATGGGTAGGCTCCTACAATGAGCAGTTCTTC. Its translation is CASRPWVGSYNEQFF.

The sample holds a few counts of this clonotype. CDR3 nucleotide sequence: TGTGCAAGCCAGGGGAACACCGGGGAGCTGTTTTTT. This sequence encodes CASQGNTGELFF. The chain couples TRBV11-1 to TRBJ2-2; perhaps TRBD1 as D (5 bases). Germline V gene lookup returns CDR1 SGHAT and CDR2 FQDESV (reference sequence). The CDR3 is made up of 12 amino acids.

This chain links TRBV28 with TRBJ2-1, with 9 bases that match TRBD2. V lost 0 bases to trimming and J lost 6 bases; unmatched junction nucleotides: 15. This CDR3 comprises 19 residues. Per germline, CDR1 MDHEN and CDR2 SYDVKM. The CDR3 sequence: CASSLWSLMASGAGNEQFF. Here the CDR3 DNA reads TGTGCCAGCAGTTTATGGTCCCTCATGGCTAGCGGGGCTGGCAATGAGCAGTTCTTC.

The table lists this clonotype with a few counts. This chain connects TRBV3-1 to TRBJ2-7; TRBD1 aligns across 7 bases. Per the germline V gene, CDR1 is LGHDT and CDR2 is YNNKEL (reference sequence). With 5 bases clipped from V and 6 bases from J, the junction kept 7 bases outside the gene matches. This CDR3 contains 13 residues. The CDR3 sequence is CASSAQAGGEQYF. The DNA for the CDR3 is TGTGCCAGCAGCGCTCAGGCAGGGGGCGAGCAGTACTTC.

The chain couples TRBV4-3 to TRBJ2-5; 7 bases are a match to TRBD1. V was pared by 5 bases and J by 1 base, with 4 bases of the junction left unmatched. The CDR3 covers 14 residues. Germline-derived CDR1 and CDR2 are LGHNA and YSLEER. Written as DNA, the CDR3 is TGCGCCAGCAGCACAGGGGTCCGCCAAGAGACCCAGTACTTC. It translates to CASSTGVRQETQYF.

The gene calls are TRBV10-1 and TRBJ1-2; 8 positions agree with TRBD1. Germline V gene lookup returns CDR1 WNHNN and CDR2 SYGVQD (reference sequence). The V gene end was trimmed by 6 bases and the J gene end by 6 bases; junction bases not matched to a gene: 21. The length of the CDR3 is 18 residues. The CDR3 here is CASRVTGQGLLSGDGYTF. The CDR3 nucleotides read TGCGCCAGCAGGGTGACCGGACAGGGCCTGCTGTCCGGGGATGGCTACACCTTC.

This clonotype was seen a few times. The V call is TRBV7-9, the J call TRBJ1-4, with no clear D. Germline-derived CDR1 and CDR2 are SEHNR and FQNEAQ (reference sequence). Trimming shortened V by 2 bases and J by 3 bases, and 10 bases separated the two germline ends. The CDR3 length is 15 residues. CDR3 protein: CASSLRLPANEKLFF. The CDR3 DNA reads as TGTGCCAGCAGCTTACGGCTGCCGGCTAATGAAAAACTGTTTTTT.

V usage is TRBV5-4 and J usage is TRBJ1-1; no firm D call. CDR1 and CDR2 from the germline V gene are SGHNT and YYREEE (reference sequence). Trimming pared 1 base from V and 4 bases from J, leaving 11 bases between. The CDR3 runs 14 residues. The CDR3 is CASSLSQRPTEAFF. The DNA of the CDR3 is TGTGCCAGCAGCTTGTCGCAGCGGCCCACTGAAGCTTTCTTT.

This clonotype was detected many times. The rearrangement uses TRBV5-1 and TRBJ2-7; D call uncertain. Germline V CDR1 and CDR2: SGHRS, YFSETQ. The CDR3 sequence is 13 residues long. With 5 bases removed from V and 0 bases from J, the gap between germline ends came to 9 bases. CDR3 bases: TGCGCCAGCAGAGGGCAGAGCTCCTACGAGCAGTACTTC. Its protein is CASRGQSSYEQYF.

Here the CDR3 DNA reads TGTGCCAGCAGTCCAGGGACTGAAGCTTTCTTT. Its protein product is CASSPGTEAFF. V and J are TRBV12-3 or TRBV12-4 and TRBJ1-1; tentatively, D is TRBD1 (5 bases). V shed 5 bases and J shed 5 bases, with 6 bases lying between them. This CDR3 is built from 11 residues.

The chain's CDR3 is CATRAGERSYEQYV. The CDR3 DNA sequence: TGTGCCACCAGGGCCGGGGAGCGCTCCTACGAGCAGTACGTC. This rearrangement joins TRBV24-1 to TRBJ2-7, with D possibly matching TRBD2 (5 bases). Germline V gene data show CDR1 as KGHDR and CDR2 as SFDVKD. The germline V and J ends were trimmed by 7 bases and 0 bases, with 12 bases remaining between them. CDR3 length: 14 amino acids.

The chain couples TRBV7-2 to TRBJ2-7; 7 bases match TRBD2. The V gene end was trimmed by 5 bases and the J gene end by 3 bases; junction bases not matched to a gene: 13. Looked up from germline, CDR1 is SGHTA and CDR2 is FQGNSA. CDR3 length: 16 residues. The DNA of the CDR3 is TGTGCCAGCAGCGATGGGTTCCGGGACTACGACTACGAGCAGTACTTC. Protein product: CASSDGFRDYDYEQYF.

This chain links TRBV14 with TRBJ2-7, with D perhaps matching TRBD2 (6 bases). CDR1 is SGHDN and CDR2 is FVKESK in the germline V gene. Trimming left V 5 bases short and J 4 bases short, with 9 bases between. There are 12 residues in the CDR3. CDR3 sequence reads: CASSMGLYEQYF. Here the CDR3 DNA reads TGTGCCAGCAGCATGGGACTTTACGAGCAGTACTTC. The whole variable domain, remainder taken from reference TRBV14 and TRBJ2-7, is EAGVTQFPSHSVIEKGQTVTLRCDPISGHDNLYWYRRVMGKEIKFLLHFVKESKQDESGMPNNRFLAERTGGTYSTLKVQPAELEDSGVYFCASSMGLYEQYFGPGTRLTVT.

This clonotype turned up a few times. The chain carries TRBV11-2 and TRBJ2-3; D uncertain. The CDR3 loop spans 13 amino acids. Trimming left V 5 bases short and J 5 bases short, with 11 bases between. CDR1 SGHAT and CDR2 FQNNGV come from the germline V gene. The CDR3 region is CASSTRAIDTQYF. The CDR3 DNA reads as TGTGCCAGCAGCACTCGGGCCATAGATACGCAGTATTTT.

This sequence joins TRBV5-1 and TRBJ1-1, with D maybe TRBD1 (5 bases). Germline CDR1 reads SGHRS; CDR2 reads YFSETQ. The CDR3 runs to 13 residues. Trimming removed 2 bases at V and 6 bases at J, with 11 bases between. CDR3 DNA: TGCGCCAGCAGCTTCGGGGGAAGGCCTGAAGCTTTCTTT. It is translated as CASSFGGRPEAFF.

A few counts support this clonotype. The chain carries TRBV27 and TRBJ2-7, with D possibly being TRBD1 (6 bases). The CDR3 has 13 amino acids. CDR1 is MNHEY, CDR2 SMNVEV, per germline (reference sequence). V lost 6 bases and J lost 2, with 11 bases in between. The CDR3 here is CASSRGLTYEQYF. DNA of the CDR3: TGTGCCAGCAGCAGGGGATTAACCTACGAGCAGTACTTC.

CDR3 residues: CATSRPQGVISNQPQHF. CDR3 nucleotide sequence: TGTGCCACCAGCAGGCCCCAGGGGGTCATTAGCAATCAGCCCCAGCATTTT. The chain uses TRBV15 and TRBJ1-5; 7 bases match TRBD1. Germline-derived CDR1 and CDR2 are LNHNV and YYDKDF (reference sequence). Trimming at V came to 3 bases and at J to 0 bases, leaving 8 bases not matched to a gene. The CDR3 runs 17 residues.